This T cell receptor (beta chain) was identified during a study of circulating tumor DNA in untreated peripheral T-cell lymphoma (dated by TCRdb to about 2021). General conclusions and limits of the study: Tumor-specific clonotypes were found in over 75% of patients, coming from 86% of baseline tissues and about 70% of baseline serum samples.

Baseline tumor tissue collected before treatment was sequenced to identify tumor-specific TCR clonotypes. The study used next-generation sequencing of T-cell receptor sequences to monitor peripheral T-cell lymphoma patients receiving frontline treatment on a trial. Receptor libraries were prepared by the immunoSEQ multiplex PCR assay. TCRdb obtained this table from immuneACCESS and retained in-frame rearrangements with V and J assigned. These tables miss some clones; where compared with another copy, unresolved V genes account for less than half of the shortfall, and the remainder is unexplained. The sample records 4,900 or so clones, approximately 70% of which are singletons. Jointly, the top ten make up around 47% of the sample. Comment on this clone: The clone's antigen remains unknown. One base away there is no much larger clone; base qualities are not given.

The CDR3 starts with the cysteine, ends with the phenylalanine, and has 14 residues. The kept DNA is CDR3 alone, 42 bases in frame from the first base. Per the germline V gene, MNHGY is the CDR1 and SAAAGT is the CDR2. V gives up 6 bases and J gives up 7 bases, and the segment between their germline ends measures 16 bases. The sequence came from a human donor with peripheral T-cell lymphoma. Sequenced: tumor tissue. The receptor chain draws on TRBV6-8 and TRBJ1-5, with the D gene not clear enough to name. The DNA is as follows: TGTGCCAGCAGCCCCGACATCATTCCCCAGCCCCAGCATTTT. The encoded protein is CASSPDIIPQPQHF.